The 5 T cell receptor beta chains presented below share a single source sample, sequenced in a study of shared clonotypes between healthy human individuals. Sequencing was performed with immunoSEQ multiplex PCR; in TCRdb, only in-frame clones are kept and a portion is missing. The sample carries approximately 440,000 clones, 77% recorded once. Sequenced: PBMCs. These receptors were collected from a woman aged 40-49 years in good health. Some clones in this sample may be carry-over from other donors' samples.

This clone has at least ten counts. DNA for the CDR3: TGTGCCATCAGTGAGGGGGCTTTTGGGAGCAATCAGCCCCAGCATTTT. Protein product: CAISEGAFGSNQPQHF. The chain has TRBV10-3 and TRBJ1-5; maybe TRBD1 (5 bases). V gave up 2 bases and J gave up 1 base, with 12 bases separating them. Germline V gene sequence: CDR1 ENHRY, CDR2 SYGVKD. This CDR3 comprises 16 residues.

The J gene is TRBJ2-7, the V gene TRBV18, with 8 positions matching TRBD1. The CDR3 is 14 residues long. J gave up 2 bases and V 5 bases, and 5 bases lay outside the gene matches. Germline CDR1 is KGHSH and CDR2 is LQKENI. CDR3 residues: CASSGSGQAYEQYF. The CDR3 region has the DNA TGTGCCAGCTCAGGATCGGGACAGGCCTACGAGCAGTACTTC.

This chain links TRBV6-6 with TRBJ2-2; no clear D. The ends were cut back, 2 bases at V and 2 bases at J, with 12 bases in the middle. Germline CDR1 MNHNY, CDR2 SVGAGI (reference sequence). The length of the CDR3 is 16 residues. The CDR3 reads CASSYRTVRNTGELFF. As DNA, the CDR3 is TGTGCCAGCAGTTACCGTACGGTCCGCAACACCGGGGAGCTGTTTTTT.

The count of this clone is one. The chain has TRBV11-1 and TRBJ2-7; D is undetermined. Germline V lookup: CDR1 SGHAT, CDR2 FQDESV (reference sequence). This CDR3 comprises 13 residues. Trimming cost V 0 bases and J 4 bases, with 7 bases left between them. The CDR3 nucleotides are TGTGCCAGCAGCTTAGCAGGCAGATACGAGCAGTACTTC. Its translation is CASSLAGRYEQYF. Combining the CDR3 with reference TRBV11-1 and TRBJ2-7 gives the whole variable domain EAEVAQSPRYKITEKSQAVAFWCDPISGHATLYWYRQILGQGPELLVQFQDESVVDDSQLPKDRFSAERLKGVDSTLKIQPAELGDSAMYLCASSLAGRYEQYFGPGTRLTVT.

CDR3 protein: CASSDRQGQWDGYTF. CDR3 nucleotide sequence: TGTGCCAGCAGCGACCGACAAGGACAGTGGGATGGCTACACCTTC. This chain joins TRBV28 and TRBJ1-2; D perhaps matches TRBD1 (6 bases). Germline V lookup: CDR1 MDHEN, CDR2 SYDVKM. V was clipped by 6 bases and J by 6 bases, with 20 bases between them. This CDR3 has 15 amino acids.